This T cell receptor (beta chain) was captured in a study of T cell repertoires in cytomegalovirus infection. This clonotype occurred many times. MiXCR, run by TCRdb on the reads, gives a single entry per CDR3 protein. This table holds about 130,000 distinct CDR3 sequences, roughly 9% found once. There are 15 residues in the CDR3. V lost 0 bases, J lost 4 bases, and 12 bases lay in between. Germline V gene sequence: CDR1 MGHRA, CDR2 YSYEKL. The TCR sequence derives from a human donor in good health (CMV status not recorded). Some clones in this sample may be carry-over from other donors' samples. Sequenced material: PBMCs. V usage is TRBV4-1 and J usage is TRBJ1-1; D is ambiguous. CDR3 DNA sequence: TGCGCCAGCAGCCAAGACGGCGGTTTCGGCACTGAAGCTTTCTTT. Translating it yields CASSQDGGFGTEAFF.